Each of the 10 T cell receptor beta chains below was sequenced from the same sample in a study of blood T cell repertoires in COVID-19. The data were produced by immunoSEQ multiplex PCR, yet TCRdb's version contains in-frame clones alone and is incomplete. This repertoire shows fewer than 250,000 clones, about 90% found once; its top ten account for more than 12%. The material sequenced was PBMCs or T cells enriched from blood (not recorded which). All receptors come from a man aged 30 to 45 who had been exposed to COVID-19.

This chain uses TRBV10-3 with TRBJ2-1; 7 positions match TRBD2. In germline, CDR1 is ENHRY, CDR2 SYGVKD. V was clipped by 3 bases and J by 8 bases; unmatched bases: 16. The CDR3 runs 17 residues. CDR3 sequence (DNA): TGTGCCATCAGTGACAGACCGGAGAGACTAGCCCGGTATGAGCAGTTCTTC. This codes for CAISDRPERLARYEQFF.

This sequence joins TRBV4-2 and TRBJ2-7; D is possibly TRBD2 (6 bases). Trimming took off 3 bases at V and 3 bases at J, with 9 bases between the two ends. The CDR3 sequence is 13 residues long. CDR1 LGHNA and CDR2 YNFKEQ come from the germline V gene. The CDR3 protein is CASSQRRGYEQYF. CDR3 in DNA: TGTGCCAGCAGCCAGCGGCGGGGCTACGAGCAGTACTTC.

In its sample, this clone was seen once. The chain joins TRBV27 to TRBJ2-3; TRBD1 matches 7 bases. V lost 3 bases to trimming and J lost 6 bases; unmatched junction nucleotides: 3. This CDR3 spans 13 amino acids. Germline lookup yields CDR1 MNHEY and CDR2 SMNVEV (reference sequence). The chain's CDR3 is CASSFRGRDTQYF. The CDR3 DNA is TGTGCCAGCAGTTTTAGGGGGCGGGATACGCAGTATTTT.

V usage is TRBV4-1 and J usage is TRBJ2-3; the match to TRBD2 covers 9 bases. Losses at the gene ends were 0 bases for V and 7 bases for J; bases not matched to a gene: 14. The CDR3 has 18 residues. Germline loops: CDR1 MGHRA, CDR2 YSYEKL. The CDR3 sequence is CASSQDWSGGRVSNTQYF. CDR3 DNA sequence: TGCGCCAGCAGCCAAGATTGGTCCGGCGGGAGGGTGTCGAATACGCAGTATTTT.

The chain combines TRBV4-1 with TRBJ1-1; D is unclear. The germline CDR1 and CDR2 sequences are MGHRA and YSYEKL. V gave up 1 base and J gave up 0 bases, with 9 bases separating them. CDR3 length: 15 amino acids. The CDR3 sequence is CASSQVRGLNTEAFF. The CDR3 DNA reads as TGCGCCAGCAGCCAAGTTAGAGGTTTGAACACTGAAGCTTTCTTT.

The chain joins TRBV27 to TRBJ1-1; D not certain. The ends were cut back, 3 bases at V and 4 bases at J, with 9 bases in the middle. CDR1 is MNHEY and CDR2 is SMNVEV in the germline V gene (reference sequence). There are 13 residues in the CDR3. In nucleotides, the CDR3 is TGTGCCAGCAGTTTGAGTGGTCTCACTGAAGCTTTCTTT. Its translation: CASSLSGLTEAFF.

The rearrangement links TRBV4-3 to TRBJ1-5, with D possibly matching TRBD1 (5 bases). V lost 4 bases, J lost 7 bases, and 14 bases lay in between. The CDR3 spans 14 residues. Germline-derived CDR1 and CDR2 are LGHNA and YSLEER. CDR3 in amino acids: CASSPGGGRQPQHF. In DNA form, the CDR3 reads TGCGCCAGCAGCCCTGGGGGAGGGCGGCAGCCCCAGCATTTT.

This clone has ten or more counts. The chain's CDR3 is CASSPRHSRF. The CDR3 bases are TGTGCCAGCAGCCCCCGGCATTCTAGATTC. The rearrangement links TRBV21-1 to TRBJ2-7; no check of the table's D call, TRBD2, against the DNA was made. TRBV21-1 is assigned pseudogene status. There are 10 residues in the CDR3.

The chain joins TRBV5-4 to TRBJ2-2; 7 bases fit TRBD1. CDR3 length equals 15 residues. Trimming at V came to 2 bases and at J to 0 bases, leaving 1 base not matched to a gene. CDR1 and CDR2 from the germline V gene are SGHNT and YYREEE (reference sequence). The DNA of the CDR3 is TGTGCCAGCAGCTTCGGGACAGCGAACACCGGGGAGCTGTTTTTT. Amino acid sequence: CASSFGTANTGELFF.

The chain combines TRBV29-1 with TRBJ1-6, with 9 bases matching TRBD1. Unmatched junction bases numbered 2, after V lost 4 bases and J lost 7 bases. This CDR3 contains 13 residues. Germline assignment: CDR1 SQVTM and CDR2 ANQGSEA. CDR3 nucleotides: TGCAGCGTTGGGGACAGGGACAATTCACCCCTCCACTTT. Translated, it gives CSVGDRDNSPLHF.